The T cell receptor (beta chain) described here comes from a study of regulatory T cells in long-lasting Graves disease. Points from the study as a whole: Samples came from peripheral blood alone, without thyroid tissue. Repertoires from persistent disease leaned toward TRBV28, TRBJ1-2 and TRBJ2-5. Persistent patients had a count of shared public clonotypes (approximately 2,700) that exceeded that of new patients (966).

In building TCR beta libraries, iRepertoire HTBI primers were used together with Arm-PCR of CDR3 regions. MiXCR, applied by TCRdb to the multiplex PCR reads, yields one record per CDR3 protein. The sample has around 400,000 distinct CDR3 sequences; 15% are singletons. This clonotype was seen ten or more times. What it binds is unknown. The time point denotes: newly diagnosed GD, antithyroid drugs for less than 3 months. Researchers made the TCR library from RNA that was extracted from PBMCs. The CDR3 covers 19 residues. Trimming cost V 0 bases and J 4 bases; bases outside gene matches: 14. Germline V CDR1 and CDR2: MNHEY, SVGAGI.

This sequence originates from a female donor with Graves disease. The material sequenced was peripheral blood mononuclear cells (PBMCs), taken at new diagnosis, from a patient treated with antithyroid drugs. The chain combines TRBV6-5 with TRBJ1-3; 8 bases agree with TRBD1. The CDR3 DNA follows: TGTGCCAGCAGTTACTCGGCGGCAGGGGGCGCTTTAGGCGGAAACACCATATATTTT. Protein product: CASSYSAAGGALGGNTIYF.